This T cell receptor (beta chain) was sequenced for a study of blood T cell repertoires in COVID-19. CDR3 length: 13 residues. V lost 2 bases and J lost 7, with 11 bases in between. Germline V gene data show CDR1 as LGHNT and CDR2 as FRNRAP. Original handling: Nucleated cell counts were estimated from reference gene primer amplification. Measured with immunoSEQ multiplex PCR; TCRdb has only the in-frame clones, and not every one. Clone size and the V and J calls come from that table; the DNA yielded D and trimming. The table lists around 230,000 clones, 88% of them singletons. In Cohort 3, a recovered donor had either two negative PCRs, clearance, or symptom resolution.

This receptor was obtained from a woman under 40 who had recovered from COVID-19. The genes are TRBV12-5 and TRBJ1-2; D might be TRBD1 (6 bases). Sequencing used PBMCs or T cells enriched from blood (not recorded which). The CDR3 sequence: CASGLNRDTGYTF. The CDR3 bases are TGTGCTAGTGGTTTGAACAGGGACACTGGCTACACCTTC.